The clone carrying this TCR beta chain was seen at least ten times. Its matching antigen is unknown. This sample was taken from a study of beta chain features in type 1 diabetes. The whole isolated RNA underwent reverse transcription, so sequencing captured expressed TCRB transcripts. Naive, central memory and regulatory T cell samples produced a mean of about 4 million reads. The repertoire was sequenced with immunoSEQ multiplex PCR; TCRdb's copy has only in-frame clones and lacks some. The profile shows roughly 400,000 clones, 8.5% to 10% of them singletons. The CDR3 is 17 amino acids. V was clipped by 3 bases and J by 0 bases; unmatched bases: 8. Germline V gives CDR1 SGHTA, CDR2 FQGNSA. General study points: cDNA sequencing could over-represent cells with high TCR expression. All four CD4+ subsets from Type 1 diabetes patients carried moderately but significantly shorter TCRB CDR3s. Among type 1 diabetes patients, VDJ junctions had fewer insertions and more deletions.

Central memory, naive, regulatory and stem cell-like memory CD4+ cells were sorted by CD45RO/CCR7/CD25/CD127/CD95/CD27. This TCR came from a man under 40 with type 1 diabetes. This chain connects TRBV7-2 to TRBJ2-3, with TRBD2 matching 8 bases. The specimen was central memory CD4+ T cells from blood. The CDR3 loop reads CASSFSGSMYSTDTQYF. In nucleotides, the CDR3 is TGTGCCAGCAGCTTCAGCGGGAGTATGTATAGCACAGATACGCAGTATTTT.